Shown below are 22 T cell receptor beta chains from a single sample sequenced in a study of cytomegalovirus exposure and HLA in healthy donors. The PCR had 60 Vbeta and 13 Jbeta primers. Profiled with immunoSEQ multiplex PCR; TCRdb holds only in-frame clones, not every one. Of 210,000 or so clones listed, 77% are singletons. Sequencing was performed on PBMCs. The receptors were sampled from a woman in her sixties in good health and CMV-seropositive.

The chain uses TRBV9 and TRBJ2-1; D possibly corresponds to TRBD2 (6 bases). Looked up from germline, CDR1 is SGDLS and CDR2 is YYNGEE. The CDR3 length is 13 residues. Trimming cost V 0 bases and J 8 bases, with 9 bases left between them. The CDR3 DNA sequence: TGTGCCAGCAGCGTAGAAAGGAGGGATGAGCAGTTCTTC. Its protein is CASSVERRDEQFF.

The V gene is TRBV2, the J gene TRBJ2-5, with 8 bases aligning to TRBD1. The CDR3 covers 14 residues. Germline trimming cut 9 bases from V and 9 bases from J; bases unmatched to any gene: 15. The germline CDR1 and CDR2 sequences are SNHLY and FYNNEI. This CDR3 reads CASRSQGATESQYF. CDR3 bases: TGTGCCAGTAGATCGCAGGGGGCGACGGAATCCCAGTACTTC.

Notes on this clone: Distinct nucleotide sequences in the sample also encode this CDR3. As DNA, the CDR3 is TGTGCCAGCAGTGGACAGTTTAACACTGAAGCTTTCTTT. The encoded protein is CASSGQFNTEAFF. The chain has TRBV2 and TRBJ1-1; TRBD1 might be the D (5 bases). The V end lost 4 bases, the J end lost 2 bases, and 8 bases lay between the germline ends. The CDR3 totals 13 residues. Germline CDR1 reads SNHLY; CDR2 reads FYNNEI.

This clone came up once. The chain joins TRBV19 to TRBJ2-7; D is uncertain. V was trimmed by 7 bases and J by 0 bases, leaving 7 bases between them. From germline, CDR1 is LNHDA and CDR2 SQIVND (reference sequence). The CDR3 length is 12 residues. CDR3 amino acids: CASKSGSYEQYF. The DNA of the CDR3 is TGTGCCAGTAAATCAGGCTCCTACGAGCAGTACTTC.

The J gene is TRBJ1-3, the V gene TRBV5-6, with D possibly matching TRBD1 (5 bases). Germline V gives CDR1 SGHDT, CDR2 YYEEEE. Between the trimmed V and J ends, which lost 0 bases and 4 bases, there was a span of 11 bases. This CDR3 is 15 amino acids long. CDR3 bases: TGTGCCAGCAGCTTGGCAGGGAAACTCGGAAACACCATATATTTT. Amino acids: CASSLAGKLGNTIYF. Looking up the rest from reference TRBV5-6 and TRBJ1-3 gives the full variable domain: DAGVTQSPTHLIKTRGQQVTLRCSPKSGHDTVSWYQQALGQGPQFIFQYYEEEERQRGNFPDRFSGHQFPNYSSELNVNALLLGDSALYLCASSLAGKLGNTIYFGEGSWLTVV.

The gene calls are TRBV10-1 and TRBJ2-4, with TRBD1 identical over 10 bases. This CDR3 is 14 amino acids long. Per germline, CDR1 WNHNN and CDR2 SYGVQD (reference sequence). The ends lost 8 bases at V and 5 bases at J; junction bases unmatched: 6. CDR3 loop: CASSRGTGENIQYF. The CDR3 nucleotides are TGCGCCAGCTCACGAGGGACAGGGGAAAACATTCAGTACTTC.

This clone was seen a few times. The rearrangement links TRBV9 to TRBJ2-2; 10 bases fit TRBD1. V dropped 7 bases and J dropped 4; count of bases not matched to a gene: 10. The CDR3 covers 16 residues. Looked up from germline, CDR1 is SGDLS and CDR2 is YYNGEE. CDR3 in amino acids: CASDRQGAPGTGELFF. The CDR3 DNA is TGTGCCAGCGATCGACAGGGGGCCCCGGGCACCGGGGAGCTGTTTTTT. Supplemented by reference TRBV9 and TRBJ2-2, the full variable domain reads DSGVTQTPKHLITATGQRVTLRCSPRSGDLSVYWYQQSLDQGLQFLIQYYNGEERAKGNILERFSAQQFPDLHSELNLSSLELGDSALYFCASDRQGAPGTGELFFGEGSRLTVL.

The CDR3 sequence is CASSDIRDSPEAFF. CDR3 bases: TGTGCCAGCAGTGACATAAGAGACAGTCCCGAAGCTTTCTTT. This chain links TRBV6-5 with TRBJ1-1, with D possibly matching TRBD1 (5 bases). Germline-derived CDR1 and CDR2 are MNHEY and SVGAGI. Trimming pared 5 bases from V and 8 bases from J, leaving 18 bases between. This CDR3 has 14 residues.

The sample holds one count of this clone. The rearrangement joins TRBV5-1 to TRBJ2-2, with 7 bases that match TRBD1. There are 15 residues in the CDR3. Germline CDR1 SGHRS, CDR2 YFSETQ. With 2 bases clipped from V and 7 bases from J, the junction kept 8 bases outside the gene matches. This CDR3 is CASSFDRVIDGELFF. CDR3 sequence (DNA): TGCGCCAGCAGCTTTGACAGGGTGATCGACGGGGAGCTGTTTTTT.

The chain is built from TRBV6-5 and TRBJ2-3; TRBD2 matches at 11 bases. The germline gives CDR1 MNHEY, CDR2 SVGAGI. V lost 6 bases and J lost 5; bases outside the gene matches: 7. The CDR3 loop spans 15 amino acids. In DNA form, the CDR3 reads TGTGCCAGCAGACTCGCGGGACTAGCGGTAGATACGCAGTATTTT. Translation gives CASRLAGLAVDTQYF.

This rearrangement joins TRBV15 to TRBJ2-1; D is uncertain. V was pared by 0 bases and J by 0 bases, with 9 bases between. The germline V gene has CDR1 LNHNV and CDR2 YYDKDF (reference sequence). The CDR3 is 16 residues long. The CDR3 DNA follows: TGTGCCACCAGCAGAGACAGGATTAGCTCCTACAATGAGCAGTTCTTC. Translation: CATSRDRISSYNEQFF. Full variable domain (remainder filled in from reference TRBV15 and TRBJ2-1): DAMVIQNPRYQVTQFGKPVTLSCSQTLNHNVMYWYQQKSSQAPKLLFHYYDKDFNNEADTPDNFQSRRPNTSFCFLDIRSPGLGDTAMYLCATSRDRISSYNEQFFGPGTRLTVL.

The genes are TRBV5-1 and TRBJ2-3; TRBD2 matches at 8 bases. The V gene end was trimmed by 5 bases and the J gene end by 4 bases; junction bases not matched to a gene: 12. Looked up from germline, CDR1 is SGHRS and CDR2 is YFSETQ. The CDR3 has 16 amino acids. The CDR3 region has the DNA TGCGCCAGCAGGCCCCGGACTAGCCTAGGCCCAGATACGCAGTATTTT. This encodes CASRPRTSLGPDTQYF.

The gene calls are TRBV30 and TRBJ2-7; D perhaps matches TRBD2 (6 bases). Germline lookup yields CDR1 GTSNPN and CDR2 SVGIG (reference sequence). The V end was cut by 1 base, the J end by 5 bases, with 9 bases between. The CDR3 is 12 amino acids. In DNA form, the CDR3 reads TGTGCCTGGAGTGCCGGAGGGGACGAGCAGTACTTC. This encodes CAWSAGGDEQYF.

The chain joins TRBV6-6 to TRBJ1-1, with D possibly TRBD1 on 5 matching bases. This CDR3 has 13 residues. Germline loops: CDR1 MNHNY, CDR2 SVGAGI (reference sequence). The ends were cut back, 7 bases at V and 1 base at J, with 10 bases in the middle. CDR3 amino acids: CASNTDTNTEAFF. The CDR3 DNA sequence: TGTGCCAGCAATACGGACACGAACACTGAAGCTTTCTTT.

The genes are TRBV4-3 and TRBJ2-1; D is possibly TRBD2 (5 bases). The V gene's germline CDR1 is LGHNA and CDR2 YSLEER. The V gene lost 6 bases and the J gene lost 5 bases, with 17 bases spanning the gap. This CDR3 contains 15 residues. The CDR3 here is CASRIGYGVNNEQFF. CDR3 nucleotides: TGCGCCAGCAGGATAGGCTACGGGGTAAACAATGAGCAGTTCTTC.

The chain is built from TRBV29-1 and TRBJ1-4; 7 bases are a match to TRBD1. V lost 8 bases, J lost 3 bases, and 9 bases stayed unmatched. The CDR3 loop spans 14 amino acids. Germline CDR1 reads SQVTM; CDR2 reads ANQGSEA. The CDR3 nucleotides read TGCAGCCCGCCCGAGGGGGCGGCTAATGAAAAACTGTTTTTT. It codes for CSPPEGAANEKLFF.

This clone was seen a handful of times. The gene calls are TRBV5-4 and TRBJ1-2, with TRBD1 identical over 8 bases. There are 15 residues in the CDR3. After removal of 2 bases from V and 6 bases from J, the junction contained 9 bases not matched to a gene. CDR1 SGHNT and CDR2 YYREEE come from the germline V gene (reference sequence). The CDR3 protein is CASSFWSGGPDGYTF. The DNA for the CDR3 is TGTGCCAGCAGCTTTTGGTCAGGGGGCCCAGATGGCTACACCTTC.

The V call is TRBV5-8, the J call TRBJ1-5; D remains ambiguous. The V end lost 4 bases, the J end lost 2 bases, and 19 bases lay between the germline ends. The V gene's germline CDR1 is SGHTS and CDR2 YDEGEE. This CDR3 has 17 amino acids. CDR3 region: CASSPSGAIFRNQPQHF. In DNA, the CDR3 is TGTGCCAGCAGCCCATCCGGAGCGATTTTCCGCAATCAGCCCCAGCATTTT.

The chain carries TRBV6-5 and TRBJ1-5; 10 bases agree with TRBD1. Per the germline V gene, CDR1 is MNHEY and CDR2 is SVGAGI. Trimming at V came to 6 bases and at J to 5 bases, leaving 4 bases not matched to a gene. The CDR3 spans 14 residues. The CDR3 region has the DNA TGTGCCAGCAGGACAGGGGGCCCCTATCAGCCCCAGCATTTT. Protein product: CASRTGGPYQPQHF.

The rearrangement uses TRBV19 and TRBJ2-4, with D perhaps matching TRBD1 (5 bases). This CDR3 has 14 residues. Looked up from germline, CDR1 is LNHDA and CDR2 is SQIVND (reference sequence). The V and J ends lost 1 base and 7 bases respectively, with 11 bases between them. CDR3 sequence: CASSIGRRGNIQYF. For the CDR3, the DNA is TGTGCCAGTAGTATAGGTAGAAGGGGTAACATTCAGTACTTC.

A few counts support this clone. The CDR3 sequence is CASSGGTVSGNTIYF. CDR3 DNA sequence: TGTGCCAGCAGTGGGGGGACTGTCTCTGGAAACACCATATATTTT. J is TRBJ1-3 and V is TRBV6-1; D is perhaps TRBD1 (5 bases). V lost 4 bases, J lost 0 bases, and 10 bases lay in between. The V gene's germline CDR1 is MNHNS and CDR2 SASEGT. This CDR3 is 15 amino acids long.

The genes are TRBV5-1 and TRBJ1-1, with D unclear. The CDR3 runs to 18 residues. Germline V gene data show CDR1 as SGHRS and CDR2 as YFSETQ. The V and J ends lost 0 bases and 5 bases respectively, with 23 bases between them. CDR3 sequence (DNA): TGCGCCAGCAGCTTGGGTAATGTCTTAAGGCCCCCGAGGACTGAAGCTTTCTTT. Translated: CASSLGNVLRPPRTEAFF.